The 13 T cell receptor beta chains given below trace back to one sample, sequenced in a study of response to subunit inactivated influenza vaccine. TCRdb redid the calling of the RT-PCR reads with MiXCR, one entry per CDR3 protein. The sample contains about 300,000 distinct CDR3 sequences, about 20% of which appear only once. The sample in question was PBMCs from blood, obtained less than 22 months after vaccination. The source is a man aged 50 to 69 who received an inactivated influenza vaccine.

This clonotype has ten or more counts. The chain uses TRBV27 and TRBJ1-1; maybe TRBD1 (5 bases). The CDR3 length is 16 residues. The V end lost 6 bases, the J end lost 0 bases, and 17 bases lay between the germline ends. CDR1 and CDR2 from the germline V gene are MNHEY and SMNVEV (reference sequence). The CDR3 sequence is CASRNTGLLMNTEAFF. CDR3 DNA sequence: TGTGCCAGCAGAAACACAGGACTCCTCATGAACACTGAAGCTTTCTTT.

This clonotype came up many times. The gene calls are TRBV25-1 and TRBJ1-2; D remains unclear. The V and J ends lost 3 bases and 1 base respectively, with 12 bases between them. There are 15 residues in the CDR3. Germline V gene lookup returns CDR1 MGHDK and CDR2 SYGVNS. CDR3 amino acids: CASSDYAGNNYGYTF. The CDR3 nucleotides read TGTGCCAGCAGTGACTACGCCGGCAATAACTATGGCTACACCTTC.

The rearrangement uses TRBV20-1 and TRBJ2-1; D possibly corresponds to TRBD2 (6 bases). V lost 0 bases and J lost 8, with 17 bases in between. CDR3 length equals 15 residues. Germline V lookup: CDR1 DFQATT, CDR2 SNEGSKA (reference sequence). The CDR3 reads CSARDYFKAGDEQFF. CDR3 sequence (DNA): TGCAGTGCTAGAGACTACTTTAAAGCGGGCGATGAGCAGTTCTTC.

This clonotype has only a few counts. The genes are TRBV5-4 and TRBJ2-7, with 7 bases matching TRBD1. The V gene end was trimmed by 4 bases and the J gene end by 2 bases; junction bases not matched to a gene: 6. There are 14 residues in the CDR3. Germline V lookup: CDR1 SGHNT, CDR2 YYREEE (reference sequence). This chain's CDR3 is CASSRNRGTYEQYF. The CDR3 DNA is TGTGCCAGCAGCCGGAACAGGGGCACCTACGAGCAGTACTTC.

The chain uses TRBV5-5 and TRBJ1-1; no definite D call. Germline V gives CDR1 SGHKS, CDR2 YYEKEE (reference sequence). This CDR3 comprises 15 residues. V was cut by 2 bases and J by 1 base, with 12 bases left in between. CDR3 loop: CASSFSSTENTEAFF. For the CDR3, the DNA is TGTGCCAGCAGCTTCTCATCGACTGAGAACACTGAAGCTTTCTTT. The full variable domain, with the rest looked up from reference TRBV5-5 and TRBJ1-1, is DAGVTQSPTHLIKTRGQQVTLRCSPISGHKSVSWYQQVLGQGPQFIFQYYEKEERGRGNFPDRFSARQFPNYSSELNVNALLLGDSALYLCASSFSSTENTEAFFGQGTRLTVV.

The chain recombines TRBV20-1 with TRBJ2-5; D is undetermined. V was trimmed by 0 bases and J by 5 bases, leaving 10 bases between them. Germline CDR1 DFQATT, CDR2 SNEGSKA (reference sequence). The CDR3 runs to 13 residues. The CDR3: CSARDVVLETQYF. The CDR3 DNA reads TGCAGTGCTAGAGATGTGGTTCTGGAGACCCAGTACTTC.

This clonotype has a count of ten or more. The chain has TRBV11-2 and TRBJ1-5; TRBD1 might be the D (5 bases). This CDR3 is 14 amino acids long. Trimming left V 3 bases short and J 1 base short, with 7 bases between. Looked up from germline, CDR1 is SGHAT and CDR2 is FQNNGV. The CDR3 DNA is TGTGCCAGCAGCTTTTCAGGGAGCAATCAGCCCCAGCATTTT. This encodes CASSFSGSNQPQHF.

The chain combines TRBV20-1 with TRBJ2-7; the D is unclear. The CDR3 extends over 14 amino acids. Trimming removed 3 bases at V and 4 bases at J, with 16 bases between. The germline gives CDR1 DFQATT, CDR2 SNEGSKA (reference sequence). Here the CDR3 reads CSASRSAENYEQYF. The CDR3, as DNA: TGCAGTGCTAGTAGGTCGGCGGAGAATTACGAGCAGTACTTC.

The table lists this clonotype with many counts. The CDR3 spells CASSQDWAGGGNQPQHF. CDR3 nucleotides: TGCGCCAGCAGCCAAGATTGGGCAGGGGGCGGCAATCAGCCCCAGCATTTT. This chain links TRBV4-3 with TRBJ1-5, with TRBD1 identical over 8 bases. Germline assignment: CDR1 LGHNA and CDR2 YSLEER. The V gene end was trimmed by 0 bases and the J gene end by 2 bases; junction bases not matched to a gene: 6. CDR3 length equals 17 residues.

The rearrangement links TRBV28 to TRBJ2-3, with unresolved D. This CDR3 contains 15 residues. V was clipped by 3 bases and J by 2 bases, with 12 bases between them. Looked up from germline, CDR1 is MDHEN and CDR2 is SYDVKM. CDR3 loop: CASSFDDRNTDTQYF. As DNA, the CDR3 is TGTGCCAGCAGTTTCGACGACCGAAACACAGATACGCAGTATTTT. The full variable domain, with the rest looked up from reference TRBV28 and TRBJ2-3, is DVKVTQSSRYLVKRTGEKVFLECVQDMDHENMFWYRQDPGLGLRLIYFSYDVKMKEKGDIPEGYSVSREKKERFSLILESASTNQTSMYLCASSFDDRNTDTQYFGPGTRLTVL.

This clonotype came up a few times. The chain couples TRBV11-2 to TRBJ1-2; 9 positions agree with TRBD1. The germline V gene encodes CDR1 SGHAT and CDR2 FQNNGV. This CDR3 is built from 14 residues. V dropped 5 bases and J dropped 5; count of bases not matched to a gene: 6. The CDR3 protein is CASSSWTGVYGYTF. The DNA of the CDR3 is TGTGCCAGCAGCAGCTGGACAGGGGTTTATGGCTACACCTTC.

Written as DNA, the CDR3 is TGTGCCAGCAGGGAAGGGGATTATGGCTACACCTTC. Protein sequence: CASREGDYGYTF. V gene TRBV28 combines with J gene TRBJ1-2, with D possibly matching TRBD1 (5 bases). From germline, CDR1 is MDHEN and CDR2 SYDVKM. There are 12 residues in the CDR3. Trimming cost V 6 bases and J 5 bases, with 10 bases left between them.

The table lists this clonotype with many counts. V gene TRBV20-1 combines with J gene TRBJ1-5, with D uncertain. The CDR3 loop spans 15 amino acids. Trimming left V 1 base short and J 0 bases short, with 10 bases between. Germline V gene lookup returns CDR1 DFQATT and CDR2 SNEGSKA (reference sequence). The CDR3 spells CSARVSGASNQPQHF. CDR3 DNA sequence: TGCAGTGCTAGAGTTTCTGGCGCTAGCAATCAGCCCCAGCATTTT.